This T cell receptor (beta chain) was captured by sequencing in a study of Ad26.COV2.S vaccination and SARS-CoV-2 variants. Study-level points and caveats: After vaccination, substantial breadth of spike-specific CD8+ and CD4+ responses was reported.

As to this clone: Its specificity is unknown. Germline and junction disagree at one end, which may indicate a read error.

This CDR3 contains 15 residues. Germline V gene lookup returns CDR1 SEHNR and CDR2 FQNEAQ (reference sequence). Clones were sequenced by immunoSEQ multiplex PCR, and TCRdb holds only the in-frame ones, with some missing. The sample holds about 94,000 clones, 82% seen once. The genes are TRBV7-9 and TRBJ2-5; tentative D call: TRBD1 (6 bases). The sequencing here drew on peripheral blood, taken after recovery from COVID-19. This sequence originates from a human donor who had recovered from COVID-19. The CDR3 DNA is TGTGCCAGCAGCTTAAGTGGCAGGGGCCAAGCGACCCAGTACTTC. It codes for CASSLSGRGQATQYF.